This is a list of T cell receptor beta chains from one sample in a study of CD8 T cells in Susac syndrome. TCRdb processed the immunoSEQ multiplex PCR reads anew with MiXCR; each CDR3 protein has one entry. Counted here are about 300,000 distinct CDR3 sequences, approximately 84% occurring once; the ten biggest clones make up approximately 0.11%. The sequencing sample was made of CD8+ T cells from PBMCs. These receptors were collected from a human donor with multiple sclerosis. Both conserved end residues are part of each CDR3. A D gene is named only where the DNA matches it firmly. Some rows have no size entry. The others give once, few or many, or a class for an expanded clone.

clone size: NA
V gene: TRBV12-3/TRBV12-4
J gene: TRBJ2-1
D gene: NA
CDR3 DNA: TGTGCCAGCAGAAATCCCAGCTCCTACAATGAGCAGTTCTTC
CDR3 protein: CASRNPSSYNEQFF

clone size: NA
V gene: TRBV27
J gene: TRBJ2-3
D gene: NA
CDR3 DNA: TGTGCCAGCAGTTTGGGGTGGGATACGCAGTATTTT
CDR3 protein: CASSLGWDTQYF

clone size: few
V gene: TRBV5-1
J gene: TRBJ2-3
D gene: NA
CDR3 DNA: TGCGCCAGCAGCTTAAGGGGCAGCCCAGGGGATACGCAGTATTTT
CDR3 protein: CASSLRGSPGDTQYF

clone size: few
V gene: TRBV6-5
J gene: TRBJ2-2
D gene: NA
CDR3 DNA: TGTGCCAGCAGTTACTCTAAATCCGCCGCTTTT
CDR3 protein: CASSYSKSAAF

clone size: once
V gene: TRBV5-1
J gene: TRBJ1-2
D gene: TRBD1
CDR3 DNA: TGCGCCAGCAGCAAATACGGGACAGATAACTATGGCTACACCTTC
CDR3 protein: CASSKYGTDNYGYTF

clone size: NA
V gene: TRBV28
J gene: TRBJ2-7
D gene: NA
CDR3 DNA: TGTGCCAGCGACCTCGGGGGCAGGGCCAACTACGAGCAGTACTTC
CDR3 protein: CASDLGGRANYEQYF

clone size: NA
V gene: TRBV19
J gene: TRBJ2-7
D gene: NA
CDR3 DNA: TGTGCCAGTAGCCCGAGGGGACGGCCGAGCGAGCAGTACTTC
CDR3 protein: CASSPRGRPSEQYF

clone size: NA
V gene: TRBV19
J gene: TRBJ2-7
D gene: NA
CDR3 DNA: TGTGCCAGTAGTCTTCATCTCCCGGGAACCGACTTAGCCTACGAGCAGTACTTC
CDR3 protein: CASSLHLPGTDLAYEQYF

clone size: NA
V gene: TRBV7-2
J gene: TRBJ2-7
D gene: TRBD2
CDR3 DNA: TGTGCCAGCAGCCCTCGAACTAGCGGGAGTTTCTACGAGCAGTACTTC
CDR3 protein: CASSPRTSGSFYEQYF

clone size: NA
V gene: TRBV9
J gene: TRBJ1-1
D gene: NA
CDR3 DNA: TGTGCCAGCAGCCCAAAGATTCTCATGAACACTGAAGCTTTCTTT
CDR3 protein: CASSPKILMNTEAFF